This T cell receptor (beta chain) is from a study of blood T cell repertoires in COVID-19. The wider study: The cDNA or gDNA used as material had been derived from T cells, B-cell-depleted T cells, or PBMCs.

Source study methods: Estimation of nucleated cell counts relied on the amplification of reference gene primers. The data were produced by immunoSEQ multiplex PCR, yet TCRdb's version contains in-frame clones alone and is incomplete. Clonal size and the V and J genes are those of that table, whereas D and trimming came from the DNA. The top ten hold 2.2% of the sample, which has a few hundred thousand clones, roughly 85% seen once. The CDR3 is 14 amino acids. With V trimmed by 4 bases and J by 3 bases, 4 bases remained unmatched. Germline V gene sequence: CDR1 LNHNV, CDR2 YYDKDF (reference sequence).

The receptor was derived from a man aged 25 to 45 who had recovered from COVID-19. The source material was peripheral blood. The genes are TRBV15 and TRBJ2-5; 8 bases agree with TRBD1. The CDR3 reads CATSTRTGKETQYF. Written as DNA, the CDR3 is TGTGCCACCAGCACCCGGACAGGGAAAGAGACCCAGTACTTC.